This TCR delta chain originates from a study of gamma-delta T cells after stem cell transplantation. Comment on this clone: This likely reflects a read error, since a far larger clone is one base away.

TCRdb redid the clone calls on the RT-PCR reads with CATT. The sample has a few hundred delta-chain clones, roughly 17% seen once. CDR1 is GEAIGNYY and CDR2 is EKD in the germline V gene. This CDR3 contains 20 residues. V was pared by 4 bases and J by 0 bases, with 29 bases between. Sequenced input: gamma-delta T cells. The V gene is TRDV2, the J gene TRDJ1; a weak D match, TRDD2 (5 bases). The sequence derives from a human donor. It is not recorded whose cells these are; they may come from a transplant donor. The CDR3 coding sequence is TGTGCCTGTGAGGCCCTCTTCCAGCGCGATCCCCGGATGGACACCGATAAACTCATCTTT. The encoded protein is CACEALFQRDPRMDTDKLIF.